Following are 7 T cell receptor beta chains from one sample sequenced in a study of cytomegalovirus exposure and HLA in healthy donors. The PCR employed 60 Vbeta primers together with 13 Jbeta primers. TCRdb's table, derived via immunoSEQ multiplex PCR, lists solely in-frame clones and lacks some. The sample includes over 85,000 clones, approximately 80% of them seen just once. Sequenced sample: PBMCs. The receptors derive from a female donor in good health and CMV-seropositive.

The gene calls are TRBV19 and TRBJ1-5; possible D gene TRBD1, 6 bases. Trimming removed 6 bases at V and 3 bases at J, with 12 bases between. The CDR3 covers 14 residues. Per germline, CDR1 LNHDA and CDR2 SQIVND (reference sequence). The CDR3 coding sequence is TGTGCCAGTAGGCAACAGGGAATCAATCAGCCCCAGCATTTT. Protein product: CASRQQGINQPQHF.

This sequence joins TRBV2 and TRBJ1-1; no firm D call. The CDR3 extends over 13 amino acids. V was trimmed by 6 bases and J by 2 bases, leaving 10 bases between them. Germline V gene lookup returns CDR1 SNHLY and CDR2 FYNNEI. Here the CDR3 reads CASRYAANTEAFF. The CDR3 nucleotides read TGTGCCAGCAGGTACGCGGCAAACACTGAAGCTTTCTTT. Based on the CDR3 plus reference TRBV2 and TRBJ1-1, the full variable domain is EPEVTQTPSHQVTQMGQEVILRCVPISNHLYFYWYRQILGQKVEFLVSFYNNEISEKSEIFDDQFSVERPDGSNFTLKIRSTKLEDSAMYFCASRYAANTEAFFGQGTRLTVV.

The CDR3 spells CASSERLAGGNEQYF. As DNA, the CDR3 is TGTGCCAGCAGTGAAAGGCTAGCGGGAGGGAACGAGCAGTACTTC. V and J are TRBV2 and TRBJ2-7, with 12 bases identical to TRBD2. The CDR3 covers 15 residues. The V and J ends lost 2 bases and 5 bases, in that order; junction bases with no gene match: 4. From germline, CDR1 is SNHLY and CDR2 FYNNEI.

This clone has only one observation. The chain recombines TRBV15 with TRBJ2-1, with D tentatively TRBD2 (5 bases). From germline, CDR1 is LNHNV and CDR2 YYDKDF (reference sequence). Trimming stripped 1 base from V and 10 bases from J, with 11 bases between. There are 13 residues in the CDR3. DNA for the CDR3: TGTGCCACCAGCAGAGGCGGGCTAGCAGAGCAGTTCTTC. It codes for CATSRGGLAEQFF.

This chain connects TRBV30 to TRBJ2-7, with a possible D match to TRBD2 (6 bases). The CDR3 is 15 amino acids. Germline V CDR1 and CDR2: GTSNPN, SVGIG (reference sequence). The V gene lost 5 bases and the J gene lost 2 bases, with 19 bases spanning the gap. The CDR3 loop is CAWHPGDSGPYEQYF. Written as DNA, the CDR3 is TGTGCCTGGCACCCCGGTGATAGCGGCCCCTACGAGCAGTACTTC.

This clone appeared once. The J gene is TRBJ2-1, the V gene TRBV18; 9 bases map to TRBD1. There are 13 residues in the CDR3. After removal of 2 bases from V and 10 bases from J, the junction contained 3 bases not matched to a gene. CDR1 is KGHSH, CDR2 LQKENI, per germline. Written as DNA, the CDR3 is TGTGCCAGCTCACCAGGGACAGGGAGGGAGCAGTTCTTC. Translating gives CASSPGTGREQFF.

The chain recombines TRBV5-1 with TRBJ1-1, with a tentative D call TRBD1 (6 bases). From germline, CDR1 is SGHRS and CDR2 YFSETQ. The CDR3 consists of 13 residues. Trimming stripped 7 bases from V and 1 base from J, with 11 bases between. The CDR3 is CASRKTGNTEAFF. CDR3 coding DNA: TGCGCCAGCCGCAAGACAGGGAACACTGAAGCTTTCTTT.